This entry describes one T cell receptor beta chain. Using immunoSEQ multiplex PCR, the repertoire was profiled, and TCRdb retains in-frame clones only, with some absent. Among tens of thousands of clones listed, approximately 90% were seen once. This entry comes from a study of OX40 agonist ivuxolimab in advanced cancers. J was trimmed by 6 bases and V by 5 bases; bases with no gene match: 4. The length of the CDR3 is 13 residues. Per germline, CDR1 SGHNT and CDR2 YENEEA. Source: CD4+ or CD8+ T cells sorted from blood, taken in a trial of the OX40 agonist ivuxolimab. This TCR was recovered from an adult with an advanced solid tumor such as melanoma, head and neck, liver or kidney cancer. The gene calls are TRBV11-3 and TRBJ2-1; 7 bases agree with TRBD2. CDR3 amino acids: CASSKTSANEQFF. The CDR3 nucleotides are TGTGCCAGCAGCAAAACTAGCGCCAATGAGCAGTTCTTC.